These T cell receptor beta chains were read from a single sample in a study of T cell repertoires in cytomegalovirus infection. TCRdb fed the reads into MiXCR, producing one record per CDR3 protein. This table holds almost 300,000 distinct CDR3 sequences, about a tenth found once. Sequenced sample: PBMCs. The receptors derive from a human donor in good health (CMV status not recorded). Some clones in this sample may be carry-over from other donors' samples. CDR3s include the opening cysteine and the closing phenylalanine or tryptophan. Fields, in order: J gene, clone size, V gene, CDR3 length, D gene, CDR3 DNA, CDR3 protein. D genes are given only for firm matches. Some rows mark clone size as missing; the rest say once, few, many or name a class of expanded clone.

>TRBJ2-7|.|TRBV20-1|13|TRBD1
TGCAGTGCTAACCGGGACAGGGCCTACGAGCAGTACTTC
CSANRDRAYEQYF
>TRBJ2-3|many|TRBV28|12|.
TGTGCCAGCAGTCGGGCGACAGATACGCAGTATTTT
CASSRATDTQYF
>TRBJ2-3|many|TRBV7-2|13|.
TGTGCCAGCAGCTTAAGACAAGGGGATACGCAGTATTTT
CASSLRQGDTQYF
>TRBJ2-1|many|TRBV7-8|17|TRBD2
TGTGCCAGCAGCTTAGCGAGGACTAGCGGGGGGCGCAATGAGCAGTTCTTC
CASSLARTSGGRNEQFF
>TRBJ1-1|few|TRBV7-2|16|.
TGTGCCAGCAGCTTATATCAGGCAGGGTCGAACACTGAAGCTTTCTTT
CASSLYQAGSNTEAFF
>TRBJ2-5|many|TRBV12-3/TRBV12-4|15|.
TGTGCCAGCAGTTTAGGACCAACTAGTGCGGAGACCCAGTACTTC
CASSLGPTSAETQYF
>TRBJ1-2|many|TRBV7-2|13|.
TGTGCCAGCATCCAGACCCTCAGCTATGGCTACACCTTC
CASIQTLSYGYTF
>TRBJ2-3|many|TRBV12-3/TRBV12-4|15|TRBD1
TGTGCCAGCAGTTTTTCGGGACAGGTGGAAGATACGCAGTATTTT
CASSFSGQVEDTQYF
>TRBJ1-2|many|TRBV5-6|14|.
TGTGCCAGCAGCTTGGTATTTCAGGAGTATGGCTACACCTTC
CASSLVFQEYGYTF
>TRBJ1-2|many|TRBV6-2/TRBV6-3|16|.
TGTGCCAGCAGGACGCTCCGGGGTCCCGGGGACTATGGCTACACCTTC
CASRTLRGPGDYGYTF
>TRBJ2-4|.|TRBV28|15|.
TGTGCCAGCAGTACCTCGGAAGTAGCCAAAAACATTCAGTACTTC
CASSTSEVAKNIQYF
>TRBJ2-3|many|TRBV7-2|12|.
TGTGCCAGCTCGCCTTACACAGATACGCAGTATTTT
CASSPYTDTQYF
>TRBJ1-3|once|TRBV3-1|17|.
TGTGCCAGCAGCCCTTCGCATCGACAGATCTCTGGAAACACCATATATTTT
CASSPSHRQISGNTIYF
>TRBJ1-5|many|TRBV12-5|15|TRBD1
TGTGCTAGTGACCTAGACAGGGATATAGGGCAGCCCCAGCATTTT
CASDLDRDIGQPQHF
>TRBJ2-2|many|TRBV28|14|.
TGTGCCAGCAGGACACAGTCGAACACCGGGGAGCTGTTTTTT
CASRTQSNTGELFF
>TRBJ2-2|many|TRBV7-2|14|.
TGTGCCAGCAGCCCAGGGCACCCCACCGGGGAGCTGTTTTTT
CASSPGHPTGELFF
>TRBJ2-1|many|TRBV6-6|15|.
TGTGCCAGCAGTTACCCCCAGGGTGGCTACAATGAGCAGTTCTTC
CASSYPQGGYNEQFF
>TRBJ2-7|many|TRBV10-3|12|.
TGTGCCATCAGGACCAGAACCTACGAGCAGTACTTC
CAIRTRTYEQYF
>TRBJ2-1|.|TRBV19|17|.
TGTGCCAGTAGTATAGGCGGGATGAGTCAGGGTGACAATGAGCAGTTCTTC
CASSIGGMSQGDNEQFF
>TRBJ2-7|many|TRBV7-2|12|.
TGTGCCAGCAGCTCCCGACCCTACGAGCAGTACTTC
CASSSRPYEQYF
>TRBJ1-2|.|TRBV6-6|16|.
TGTGCCAGCAGCTACCCGGAGCGGGGGCGCGGTGGTGGCTACACCTTC
CASSYPERGRGGGYTF
>TRBJ2-2|many|TRBV19|15|.
TGTGCCAGTAGTACGATTTGGGGCCTCGGGGGGGAGCTGTTTTTT
CASSTIWGLGGELFF
>TRBJ2-2|few|TRBV6-1|14|.
TGTGCCAGCAGTGACAGAGAGATAACCGGGGAGCTGTTTTTT
CASSDREITGELFF
>TRBJ2-7|.|TRBV29-1|12|.
TGCAGCGTCGGCAGGAAACTGGGCGAGCAGTACTTC
CSVGRKLGEQYF
>TRBJ1-1|.|TRBV24-1|15|TRBD1
TGTGCCACCAGTGACGCAGGACAGGGGAACACTGAAGCTTTCTTT
CATSDAGQGNTEAFF
>TRBJ1-5|many|TRBV10-3|11|.
TGTGCCCCCCGGACAGTGCAGCCCCAGCATTTT
CAPRTVQPQHF
>TRBJ2-1|many|TRBV7-2|15|TRBD2
TGTGCCAGCAGCTTGAGGGTAGCGGGGTACAATGAGCAGTTCTTC
CASSLRVAGYNEQFF
>TRBJ1-1|few|TRBV7-9|14|.
TGTGCCAGCAGCCTAGGACAGTTGGAAACTGAAGCTTTCTTT
CASSLGQLETEAFF
>TRBJ2-5|.|TRBV20-1|18|TRBD2
TGCAGTGCCGAATACCCCGGACTAGCGGGGGACTTTCAAGAGACCCAGTACTTC
CSAEYPGLAGDFQETQYF
>TRBJ1-6|once|TRBV7-2|15|.
TGTGCCAGCAGTTCTCGACAGCCCTATAATTCACCCCCCCACTTT
CASSSRQPYNSPPHF
>TRBJ2-3|many|TRBV20-1|15|TRBD2
TGCAGTGCTCCTAGCGGGGGGCCCATGAGGGATCCGCAGTATTTT
CSAPSGGPMRDPQYF
>TRBJ1-1|many|TRBV20-1|11|TRBD1
TGCAGTGCTAGCAGGGGGGCCGAAGCTTTCTTT
CSASRGAEAFF
>TRBJ2-1|many|TRBV12-3/TRBV12-4|12|.
TGTGCCAGCAGCCTGCAGTCTTATGAGCAGTTCTTC
CASSLQSYEQFF
>TRBJ1-6|few|TRBV18|11|.
TGTGCCAGCTCAGGGGACTCACCCCTCCACTTT
CASSGDSPLHF
>TRBJ2-1|many|TRBV7-9|15|.
TGTGCCAGCAGCTTTCGACAAGACGGAAACAATGAGCAGTTCTTC
CASSFRQDGNNEQFF
>TRBJ2-7|.|TRBV10-2|14|TRBD1
TGCGCCAGCGGGGGACAGGGGAACGCCTACGAGCAGTACTTC
CASGGQGNAYEQYF
>TRBJ2-1|many|TRBV27|17|TRBD1
TGTGCCAGCAGTCCGTCACGGACAGGGCAAGTCTACAATGAGCAGTTCTTC
CASSPSRTGQVYNEQFF
>TRBJ1-5|.|TRBV20-1|14|.
TGCAGTGCTCGGGGGGGGGGCGGGGCTCAGCCCCAGCATTTT
CSARGGGGAQPQHF
>TRBJ2-1|many|TRBV7-9|13|.
TGTGCCAGCAGCCCCCCGCGGGATCATGAGCAGTTCTTC
CASSPPRDHEQFF
>TRBJ2-6|.|TRBV20-1|14|.
TGCAGTGCTGCAGGTATTTCTGGGGCCAACGTCCTGACTTTC
CSAAGISGANVLTF
>TRBJ2-3|.|TRBV20-1|18|TRBD2
TGCAGTGCTAGAGATCCGAGCGGGGGTCGGCGGGCCACAGATACGCAGTATTTT
CSARDPSGGRRATDTQYF
>TRBJ2-1|.|TRBV5-4|14|.
TGTGCCAGCAGCTTTACCCTCCGGGGGAATGAGCAGTTCTTC
CASSFTLRGNEQFF
>TRBJ2-7|many|TRBV7-8|14|.
TGTGCCAGCAGCGCGAGGGGCCCCACCTACGAGCAGTACTTC
CASSARGPTYEQYF
>TRBJ1-1|.|TRBV20-1|16|TRBD1
TGCAGTGCTAGGAAACTTGGACAGGGGATTTACACTGAAGCTTTCTTT
CSARKLGQGIYTEAFF
>TRBJ2-2|many|TRBV20-1|12|.
TGCAGTGCTAGAGATCGATCGCGGGAGCTGTTTTTT
CSARDRSRELFF
>TRBJ2-5|.|TRBV11-2|13|TRBD1
TGTGCCAGCAGCTTAGAAGGGCAGGGGGCGAAGTACTTC
CASSLEGQGAKYF
>TRBJ1-1|few|TRBV20-1|17|.
TGCAGTGCTAACCGCCGGGAAAGCGGATCCCGGGGGACTGAAGCTTTCTTT
CSANRRESGSRGTEAFF
>TRBJ2-1|many|TRBV7-2|15|TRBD1
TGTGCCAGCAGCGGGGGACAGCAACTTTACAATGAGCAGTTCTTC
CASSGGQQLYNEQFF
>TRBJ2-3|many|TRBV7-6|12|.
TGTGCCAGCAGCCAAGACCGGAACACGCAGTATTTT
CASSQDRNTQYF
>TRBJ1-1|many|TRBV2|14|.
TGTGCCAGCAGTGAGACAGACAGGAACACTGAAGCTTTCTTT
CASSETDRNTEAFF
>TRBJ1-6|many|TRBV6-5|17|TRBD1
TGTGCCAGCAGTTACTCGAATTGGGCAGGGGGTAATTCACCCCTCCACTTT
CASSYSNWAGGNSPLHF
>TRBJ1-3|many|TRBV20-1|14|.
TGCAGTGCTCCTGAGGGGACCTCTGGAAACACCATATATTTT
CSAPEGTSGNTIYF
>TRBJ1-2|many|TRBV7-8|16|.
TGTGCCAGCAGCGTCGAAGGGACCGCAGTAAACTATGGCTACACCTTC
CASSVEGTAVNYGYTF
>TRBJ2-5|.|TRBV20-1|10|.
TGCAGTGCGTGGAGGGAGACCCAGTACTTC
CSAWRETQYF
>TRBJ2-1|.|TRBV20-1|16|TRBD2
TGCAGTGCTTGGGGACTAGCGGGGGGCTCCTACAATGAGCAGTTCTTC
CSAWGLAGGSYNEQFF
>TRBJ1-1|many|TRBV28|16|.
TGTGCCAGCAGTCCCGGAAGCCGAGCCGGCGGGGCTGAAGCTTTCTTT
CASSPGSRAGGAEAFF
>TRBJ2-7|.|TRBV29-1|15|TRBD2
TGCAGCGTTGGGGGGGGGGACCGCCTCTCCTACGAGCAGTACTTC
CSVGGGDRLSYEQYF
>TRBJ2-5|few|TRBV28|16|.
TGTGCCAGCAGTATATACGGGACACCGAACCAAGAGACCCAGTACTTC
CASSIYGTPNQETQYF
>TRBJ2-6|many|TRBV2|17|TRBD1
TGTGCCAGCAGTCCCGGGACAGGGGCCTCTGGGGCCAACGTCCTGACTTTC
CASSPGTGASGANVLTF
>TRBJ1-2|.|TRBV5-4|15|.
TGTGCCAGCAGTTCCTCTGTGGACAGAATCTATGGCTACACCTTC
CASSSSVDRIYGYTF